This T cell receptor beta chain came from a study of CD4 T cell repertoires in COVID-19. Study as a whole: CFSE-low cells expanded approximately eleven days with IL-2, then restimulated with other coronavirus spikes.

This clone has a handful of counts. What it recognizes is unknown. Generated by immunoSEQ multiplex PCR, the TCRdb table keeps only in-frame clones and is missing some. The sample lists fewer than 10,000 clones, around 84% occurring once. Germline V lookup: CDR1 MDHEN, CDR2 SYDVKM. Trimming stripped 4 bases from V and 8 bases from J, with 9 bases between. CDR3 length: 12 amino acids. Study results and limitations: Two or all three memory subsets shared several highly expanded SARS-CoV-2-reactive clonotypes.

No culture step preceded sequencing of the ex vivo isolated memory T cells. This chain links TRBV28 with TRBJ1-5; D uncertain. The sequence was collected from a human donor who had COVID-19. This sample comprised effector memory CD4+ T cells from blood, obtained before the COVID-19 pandemic. CDR3 coding DNA: TGTGCCAGCAGTTCCCCCAGCGAGCCCCAGCATTTT. It yields the protein CASSSPSEPQHF.